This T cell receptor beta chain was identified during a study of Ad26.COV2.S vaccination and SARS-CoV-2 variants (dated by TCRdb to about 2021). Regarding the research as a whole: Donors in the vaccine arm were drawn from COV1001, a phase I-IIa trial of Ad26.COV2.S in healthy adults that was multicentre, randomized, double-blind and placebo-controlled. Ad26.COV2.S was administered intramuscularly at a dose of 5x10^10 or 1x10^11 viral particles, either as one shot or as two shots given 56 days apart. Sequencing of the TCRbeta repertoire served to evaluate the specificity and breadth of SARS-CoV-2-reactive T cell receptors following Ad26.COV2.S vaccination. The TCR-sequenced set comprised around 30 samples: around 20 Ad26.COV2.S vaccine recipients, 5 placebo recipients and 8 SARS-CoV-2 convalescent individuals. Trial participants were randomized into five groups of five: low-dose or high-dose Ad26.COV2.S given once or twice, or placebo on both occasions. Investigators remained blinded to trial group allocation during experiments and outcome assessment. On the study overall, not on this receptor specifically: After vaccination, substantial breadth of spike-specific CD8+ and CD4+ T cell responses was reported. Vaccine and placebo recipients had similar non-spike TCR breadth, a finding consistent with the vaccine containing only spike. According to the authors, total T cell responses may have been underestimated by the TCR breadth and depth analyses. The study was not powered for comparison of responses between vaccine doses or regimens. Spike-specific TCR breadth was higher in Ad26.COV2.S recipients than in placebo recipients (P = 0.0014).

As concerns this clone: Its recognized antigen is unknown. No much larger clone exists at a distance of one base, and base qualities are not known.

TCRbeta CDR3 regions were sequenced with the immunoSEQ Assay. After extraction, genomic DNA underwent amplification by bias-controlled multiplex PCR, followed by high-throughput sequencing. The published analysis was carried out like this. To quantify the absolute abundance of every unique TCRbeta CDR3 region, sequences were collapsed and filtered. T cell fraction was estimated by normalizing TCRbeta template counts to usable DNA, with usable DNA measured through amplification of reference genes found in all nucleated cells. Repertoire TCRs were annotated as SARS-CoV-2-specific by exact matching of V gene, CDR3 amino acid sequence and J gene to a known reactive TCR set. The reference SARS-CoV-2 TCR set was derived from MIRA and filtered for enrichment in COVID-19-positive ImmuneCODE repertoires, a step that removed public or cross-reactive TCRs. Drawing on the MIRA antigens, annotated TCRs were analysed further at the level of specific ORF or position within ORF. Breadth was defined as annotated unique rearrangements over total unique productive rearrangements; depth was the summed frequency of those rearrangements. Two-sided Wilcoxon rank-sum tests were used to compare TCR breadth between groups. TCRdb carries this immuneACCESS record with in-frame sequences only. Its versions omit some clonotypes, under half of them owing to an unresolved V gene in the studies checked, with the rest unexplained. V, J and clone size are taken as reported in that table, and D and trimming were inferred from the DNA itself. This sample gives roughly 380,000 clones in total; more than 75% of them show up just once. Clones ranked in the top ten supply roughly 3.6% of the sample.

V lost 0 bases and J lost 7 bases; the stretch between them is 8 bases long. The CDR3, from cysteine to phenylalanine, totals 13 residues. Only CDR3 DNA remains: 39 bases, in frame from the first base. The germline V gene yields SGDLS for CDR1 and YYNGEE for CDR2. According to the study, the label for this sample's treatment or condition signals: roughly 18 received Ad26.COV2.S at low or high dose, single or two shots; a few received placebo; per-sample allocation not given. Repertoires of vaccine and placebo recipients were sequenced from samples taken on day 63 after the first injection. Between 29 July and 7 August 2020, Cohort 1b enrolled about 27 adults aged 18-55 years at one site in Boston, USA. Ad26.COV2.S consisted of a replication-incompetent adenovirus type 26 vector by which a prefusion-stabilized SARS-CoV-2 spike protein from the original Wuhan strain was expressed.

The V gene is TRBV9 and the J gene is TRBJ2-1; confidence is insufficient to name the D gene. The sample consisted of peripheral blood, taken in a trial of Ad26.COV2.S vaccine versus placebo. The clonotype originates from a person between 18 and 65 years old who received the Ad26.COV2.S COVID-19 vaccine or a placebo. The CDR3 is CASSVEEINEQFF. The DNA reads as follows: TGTGCCAGCAGCGTAGAGGAAATAAATGAGCAGTTCTTC.